Following are 28 T cell receptor beta chains from one sample sequenced in a study of T-cell reconstitution after alpha-beta-depleted transplantation in children. Preparation of the TCRbeta library used unique molecular identifiers. TCRdb reanalysed the PCR reads using MiXCR and keeps one entry per CDR3 protein. The sample has 200,000 to 250,000 distinct CDR3 sequences, roughly a tenth seen once; the top ten hold about 5%. The sequencing here drew on PBMCs from the stem cell graft donor, taken from the stem cell graft. The receptor source for this set is a human donor who donated a stem cell graft to a child with SCID.

This clonotype has a count of ten or more. V is TRBV6-6 and J is TRBJ2-3; D remains ambiguous. The length of the CDR3 is 13 residues. V was shortened by 7 bases and J by 5 bases, with 13 bases between the two germline ends. The germline CDR1 and CDR2 sequences are MNHNY and SVGAGI (reference sequence). CDR3 residues: CASTAPPLDTQYF. The CDR3 bases are TGTGCCAGCACCGCCCCCCCGTTAGATACGCAGTATTTT.

As for this clonotype: A much larger clone lies one base from this, so it may be a read error. This rearrangement joins TRBV11-2 to TRBJ2-6, with 8 bases fitting TRBD2. Germline V lookup: CDR1 SGHAT, CDR2 FQNNGV. The CDR3 totals 14 residues. Trimming took 4 bases from V and 5 from J; bases not matched to a gene: 1. CDR3 sequence reads: CASSSGGWANVLTF. Here the CDR3 DNA reads TGTGCCAGCAGCTCGGGAGGGTGGGCCAACGTCCTGACTTTC.

This clonotype was observed many times. This chain uses TRBV20-1 with TRBJ2-3, with 7 bases lining up with TRBD1. The CDR3 covers 12 residues. The germline CDR1 and CDR2 sequences are DFQATT and SNEGSKA (reference sequence). Germline trimming cut 7 bases from V and 5 bases from J; bases unmatched to any gene: 6. Here the CDR3 DNA reads TGCAGTGTCGACAGGGAGCAAGATACGCAGTATTTT. This gives the protein CSVDREQDTQYF.

The table lists this clonotype with many counts. V and J are TRBV7-9 and TRBJ1-1; a possible D gene is TRBD1 (5 bases). The germline V gene encodes CDR1 SEHNR and CDR2 FQNEAQ (reference sequence). The CDR3 covers 14 residues. Trimming removed 5 bases at V and 4 bases at J, with 14 bases between. The CDR3 region has the DNA TGTGCCAGCAGCCCCCAGGGTAAAAGCACTGAAGCTTTCTTT. Its protein product is CASSPQGKSTEAFF. Drawing the rest from reference TRBV7-9 and TRBJ1-1, the complete variable domain is DTGVSQNPRHKITKRGQNVTFRCDPISEHNRLYWYRQTLGQGPEFLTYFQNEAQLEKSRLLSDRFSAERPKGSFSTLEIQRTEQGDSAMYLCASSPQGKSTEAFFGQGTRLTVV.

This clonotype was seen more than once but under ten times. V gene TRBV20-1 combines with J gene TRBJ1-1; D is unresolved. CDR1 is DFQATT and CDR2 is SNEGSKA in the germline V gene (reference sequence). Trimming left V 6 bases short and J 3 bases short, with 11 bases between. The CDR3 totals 12 residues. This chain's CDR3 is CSAQTGDTEAFF. In DNA form, the CDR3 reads TGCAGTGCCCAGACGGGCGACACTGAAGCTTTCTTT.

The chain links TRBV7-6 to TRBJ2-5; maybe TRBD2 (5 bases). CDR3 length: 15 residues. Germline V gives CDR1 SGHVS, CDR2 FNYEAQ. The V end lost 1 base, the J end lost 5 bases, and 14 bases lay between the germline ends. CDR3 sequence reads: CASSLGGLATETQYF. For the CDR3, the DNA is TGTGCCAGCAGCTTAGGAGGGCTAGCCACGGAGACCCAGTACTTC.

About this clonotype: A much larger clone sits a single nucleotide away, making a read error possible. The V gene is TRBV7-9, the J gene TRBJ2-5; D not certain. Germline V gene lookup returns CDR1 SEHNR and CDR2 FQNEAQ (reference sequence). The CDR3 is 15 residues long. CDR3 DNA sequence: TGTGCCAGCAGCTTATCCGGTGCAGCACAAGAGACCCAGAACTTC. Amino acid sequence: CASSLSGAAQETQNF.

The sample holds many counts of this clonotype. The chain recombines TRBV7-2 with TRBJ2-3, with a tentative D call TRBD2 (6 bases). V lost 5 bases to trimming and J lost 2 bases, with 14 bases between them. CDR1 and CDR2 (germline): SGHTA, FQGNSA. This CDR3 region has 15 residues. The CDR3 spells CASSPGTSYTDTQYF. CDR3 in DNA: TGTGCCAGCAGCCCGGGGACTTCTTACACAGATACGCAGTATTTT. Full variable domain (remainder filled in from reference TRBV7-2 and TRBJ2-3): GAGVSQSPSNKVTEKGKDVELRCDPISGHTALYWYRQSLGQGLEFLIYFQGNSAPDKSGLPSDRFSAERTGGSVSTLTIQRTQQEDSAVYLCASSPGTSYTDTQYFGPGTRLTVL.

This clonotype occurred many times. The chain has TRBV29-1 and TRBJ2-1; D gene uncertain. There are 14 residues in the CDR3. The ends were cut back, 3 bases at V and 5 bases at J, with 14 bases in the middle. CDR1 is SQVTM, CDR2 ANQGSEA, per germline. In nucleotides, the CDR3 is TGCAGCGTTGACCGCCCGGGTGTGGACAATGAGCAGTTCTTC. It specifies CSVDRPGVDNEQFF.

This clonotype was observed a few times. The CDR3: CASSPSGRPSEQYF. The CDR3 DNA reads TGTGCCAGCTCACCCTCGGGACGCCCCAGCGAGCAGTACTTC. The chain joins TRBV18 to TRBJ2-7; D is perhaps TRBD1 or TRBD2 (5 bases each). Looked up from germline, CDR1 is KGHSH and CDR2 is LQKENI. V gave up 3 bases and J gave up 6 bases, with 15 bases separating them. The CDR3 length is 14 residues.

This clonotype was counted ten times or more. V usage is TRBV5-1 and J usage is TRBJ1-1, with D tentatively TRBD1 (5 bases). From germline, CDR1 is SGHRS and CDR2 YFSETQ. The V end was cut by 4 bases, the J end by 1 base, with 17 bases between. There are 16 residues in the CDR3. The CDR3 here is CASSRAPRQSNTEAFF. The CDR3 DNA sequence: TGCGCCAGCAGCCGGGCCCCCCGACAGTCGAACACTGAAGCTTTCTTT.

This clonotype was counted many times. The rearrangement links TRBV5-1 to TRBJ2-3; D might be TRBD1 or TRBD2, each matching 5 bases. Between the trimmed V and J ends, which lost 0 bases and 0 bases, there was a span of 8 bases. Germline V CDR1 and CDR2: SGHRS, YFSETQ. This CDR3 spans 15 amino acids. This CDR3 is CASSLGGPSTDTQYF. CDR3 bases: TGCGCCAGCAGCTTGGGGGGACCTAGCACAGATACGCAGTATTTT.

This clonotype was observed many times. The J gene is TRBJ2-7, the V gene TRBV7-2, with D perhaps matching TRBD1 (5 bases). Germline V CDR1 and CDR2: SGHTA, FQGNSA. Deletions cut 2 bases from V and 4 bases from J, with 12 bases between. CDR3 length: 14 amino acids. The DNA for the CDR3 is TGTGCCAGCAGCTTAAGGGGCAGGAATTACGAGCAGTACTTC. Residues: CASSLRGRNYEQYF.

This clonotype occurred a few times. This chain joins TRBV30 and TRBJ2-2; D is perhaps TRBD2 (5 bases). The germline V gene has CDR1 GTSNPN and CDR2 SVGIG (reference sequence). The CDR3 totals 15 residues. Trimming pared 2 bases from V and 1 base from J, leaving 11 bases between. The CDR3 sequence: CAWSRLAMNTGELFF. The CDR3 bases are TGTGCCTGGAGTAGGCTAGCCATGAACACCGGGGAGCTGTTTTTT.

The chain carries TRBV6-1 and TRBJ2-1; TRBD1 agrees at 11 bases. CDR1 and CDR2 (germline): MNHNS, SASEGT. The CDR3 extends over 16 amino acids. V lost 5 bases, J lost 5 bases, and 8 bases stayed unmatched. In DNA, the CDR3 is TGTGCCAGCAGTCTGGGGACAGGGGGGAAGAACAATGAGCAGTTCTTC. It translates to CASSLGTGGKNNEQFF.

This clonotype was detected ten times or more. This sequence joins TRBV5-1 and TRBJ2-2, with TRBD1 matching 11 bases. This CDR3 comprises 14 residues. V dropped 6 bases and J dropped 5; count of bases not matched to a gene: 3. Germline CDR1 reads SGHRS; CDR2 reads YFSETQ. The CDR3 DNA reads TGCGCCAGCACTGGACAGGGGGCGACCGGGGAGCTGTTTTTT. Its translation: CASTGQGATGELFF.

Comments on this clonotype: A much larger clone sits a single nucleotide away, making a read error possible. J is TRBJ2-5 and V is TRBV2; D is undetermined. This CDR3 comprises 13 residues. Germline-derived CDR1 and CDR2 are SNHLY and FYNNEI. The chain's CDR3 is CASREGSGVTQYF. In DNA form, the CDR3 reads TGTGCCAGCAGGGAAGGAAGTGGCGTGACCCAGTACTTC. The complete variable domain, with remaining parts taken from reference TRBV2 and TRBJ2-5, reads EPEVTQTPSHQVTQMGQEVILRCVPISNHLYFYWYRQILGQKVEFLVSFYNNEISEKSEIFDDQFSVERPDGSNFTLKIRSTKLEDSAMYFCASREGSGVTQYFGPGTRLLVL.

This clonotype was seen repeatedly, ten times or more. The rearrangement uses TRBV28 and TRBJ1-6, with D unclear. The CDR3 covers 14 residues. Germline V gene sequence: CDR1 MDHEN, CDR2 SYDVKM. V was trimmed by 2 bases and J by 7 bases, leaving 9 bases between them. The CDR3 region is CASSLRAENSPLHF. In DNA, the CDR3 is TGTGCCAGCAGTTTACGGGCGGAAAATTCACCCCTCCACTTT.

This clonotype was observed a single time. This rearrangement joins TRBV2 to TRBJ1-5, with no clear D. V shed 4 bases and J shed 4 bases, with 11 bases lying between them. Germline CDR1 and CDR2: SNHLY and FYNNEI. The CDR3 sequence is 14 residues long. The CDR3 is CASSATERNQPQHF. DNA of the CDR3: TGTGCCAGCAGTGCAACCGAGAGGAATCAGCCCCAGCATTTT.

This clonotype was recorded at least ten times. This sequence joins TRBV7-8 and TRBJ2-2; 8 positions match TRBD1. The CDR3 extends over 15 amino acids. The trim removed 5 bases at V and 2 bases at J, leaving 4 bases unmatched. Germline V gene lookup returns CDR1 SGHVS and CDR2 FQNEAQ. The CDR3 sequence is CASSRQGKNTGELFF. The CDR3 region has the DNA TGTGCCAGCAGCCGACAGGGGAAAAACACCGGGGAGCTGTTTTTT.

This clonotype was recorded many times. This rearrangement joins TRBV5-1 to TRBJ2-1; 8 nucleotides match TRBD1. This CDR3 has 15 residues. V trimming: 0 bases; J trimming: 3 bases; junction bases outside the gene matches: 2. Per germline, CDR1 SGHRS and CDR2 YFSETQ. CDR3 nucleotide sequence: TGCGCCAGCAGCTTGGGACAGGGGTACTACAATGAGCAGTTCTTC. Its translation: CASSLGQGYYNEQFF.

The CDR3 here is CASSPSRGLQAFF. Here the CDR3 DNA reads TGTGCCAGCAGCCCTAGTAGGGGGCTTCAAGCTTTCTTT. This chain joins TRBV11-2 and TRBJ1-1; TRBD1 agrees at 7 bases. V lost 5 bases to trimming and J lost 9 bases; unmatched junction nucleotides: 9. The germline V gene encodes CDR1 SGHAT and CDR2 FQNNGV. CDR3 length equals 13 residues.

This clonotype was seen ten or more times. V gene TRBV5-1 combines with J gene TRBJ2-5, with unresolved D. With 1 base removed from V and 2 bases from J, the gap between germline ends came to 15 bases. Germline V lookup: CDR1 SGHRS, CDR2 YFSETQ. The CDR3 totals 16 residues. CDR3 coding DNA: TGCGCCAGCAGCTTGAACCCCGCCGCAGCGCAAGAGACCCAGTACTTC. It encodes CASSLNPAAAQETQYF.

V usage is TRBV20-1 and J usage is TRBJ2-5, with D perhaps matching TRBD1 (5 bases). V lost 0 bases to trimming and J lost 5 bases, with 10 bases between them. The CDR3 contains 13 residues. Germline V gene lookup returns CDR1 DFQATT and CDR2 SNEGSKA (reference sequence). The CDR3, as DNA: TGCAGTGCTAGAGATTTATCAGGGGAGACCCAGTACTTC. Its translation: CSARDLSGETQYF.

This clonotype was detected many times. The chain joins TRBV7-9 to TRBJ1-5; perhaps TRBD1 as D (6 bases). Trimming removed 6 bases from V and 3 bases from J, with 9 bases in between. The length of the CDR3 is 13 residues. Germline CDR1 reads SEHNR; CDR2 reads FQNEAQ (reference sequence). This chain's CDR3 is CASRRGDNQPQHF. The CDR3 nucleotides are TGTGCCAGCAGAAGGGGGGACAATCAGCCCCAGCATTTT.

This clonotype appeared many times. The V call is TRBV5-1, the J call TRBJ2-7; 8 nucleotides match TRBD1. The trim removed 5 bases at V and 2 bases at J, leaving 15 bases unmatched. The CDR3 consists of 17 residues. The V gene's germline CDR1 is SGHRS and CDR2 YFSETQ. This chain's CDR3 is CASSRGDRPGQAYEQYF. As DNA, the CDR3 is TGCGCCAGCAGTCGTGGGGATCGACCGGGACAGGCCTACGAGCAGTACTTC.

This clonotype was seen more than once but under ten times. This chain uses TRBV7-2 with TRBJ2-2, with a tentative D call TRBD2 (6 bases). This CDR3 is built from 15 residues. Germline values: CDR1 SGHTA, CDR2 FQGNSA. V was cut by 2 bases and J by 3 bases, with 10 bases left in between. The CDR3, as DNA: TGTGCCAGCAGCTTATGGGAGGCGGACACCGGGGAGCTGTTTTTT. Amino acid sequence: CASSLWEADTGELFF.

This clonotype showed up many times. CDR3 amino acids: CASSLSWGQLTDTQYF. In DNA form, the CDR3 reads TGCGCCAGCAGCTTGAGCTGGGGGCAACTTACAGATACGCAGTATTTT. V and J are TRBV5-1 and TRBJ2-3, with D maybe TRBD1 (6 bases). Trimming removed 1 base at V and 3 bases at J, with 15 bases between. The germline gives CDR1 SGHRS, CDR2 YFSETQ. This CDR3 has 16 amino acids.